The next 3 T cell receptor beta chains were all read from a single sample in a study of CD8+ T cells in alopecia areata. RNA extraction was followed by reverse transcription into cDNA, which acted as the sequencing template. Measured with immunoSEQ multiplex PCR; TCRdb has only the in-frame clones, and not every one. The record shows 200,000 to 300,000 clones for this sample, with no singletons present. It was with CD4, CD8alpha, NKG2D, NKG2ACE and other markers that pooled cutaneous lymph node cells were sorted. The sequencing input was CD4+ T cells sorted from a lymph node. All receptors derive from a C3H/HeJ mouse with alopecia areata. MHC haplotype: H2-k.

In this sample, this clone turned up a few times. Here the gene names and germline are mouse. The read finishes 4 residues shy of the CDR3 end, and the germline J gene is used to complete it. V gene TRBV13-2 combines with J gene TRBJ2-2; TRBD1 agrees at 8 bases. This CDR3 contains 13 residues. The J segment lost 6 bases and the V segment lost 3 bases, leaving 1 base of the junction unmatched. Germline V CDR1 and CDR2: NNHNN, SYGAGS (reference sequence). The CDR3 is CASGGRGPGQLYF. Partial CDR3 DNA: TGTGCCAGCGGTGGCAGGGGGCCCGGG.

This clone occurred many times. Gene names and germline refer to mouse. Coverage ceases 4 residues before the CDR3 finishes, and the germline J gene fills in the end. Other DNA sequences of this sample code for an identical CDR3. The J gene is TRBJ1-2, the V gene TRBV13-3; 7 bases line up with TRBD1. Looked up from germline, CDR1 is NNHDY and CDR2 is SYVADS. Germline trimming cut 4 bases from V and 3 bases from J; bases unmatched to any gene: 6. The CDR3 is 14 amino acids. CDR3 DNA (partial): TGTGCCAGCAGTCGCGACAGGGAGGACTCC. It translates to CASSRDREDS. The full CDR3 protein is CASSRDREDSDYTF.

Points on this clone: The gene names here belong to mouse. The CDR3 goes on 4 residues after the read ends, and that part is filled in from the germline J gene. The chain has TRBV13-1 and TRBJ2-1; TRBD1 is a possible D gene (6 bases). The CDR3 extends over 15 amino acids. The germline V gene has CDR1 NSHNY and CDR2 SYGAGN. V was cut by 3 bases and J by 3 bases, with 13 bases left in between. CDR3 in amino acids: CASSGFRDTYAEQFF. Incomplete CDR3 DNA: TGTGCCAGCAGTGGGTTCCGGGACACCTATGCT.